This T cell receptor beta chain was identified in a study of blood T cell repertoires in COVID-19. This clone has only one observation. Libraries were prepared by immunoSEQ multiplex PCR; TCRdb keeps only in-frame clonotypes and omits some of them. The sample has under 250,000 clones, around 88% seen once. Germline V lookup: CDR1 SGHRS, CDR2 YFSETQ. The CDR3 is 15 amino acids. Trimming pared 0 bases from V and 3 bases from J, leaving 11 bases between. The V gene is TRBV5-1, the J gene TRBJ2-3; tentative D call: TRBD1 (5 bases). The sample comprised peripheral blood. The clonotype was recovered from a woman aged 80 or over with COVID-19, enrolled during active disease. CDR3 DNA sequence: TGCGCCAGCAGCTTGGCCGGTAAGGGGACAGATACGCAGTATTTT. It specifies CASSLAGKGTDTQYF. The full variable domain, completed using reference TRBV5-1 and TRBJ2-3, is KAGVTQTPRYLIKTRGQQVTLSCSPISGHRSVSWYQQTPGQGLQFLFEYFSETQRNKGNFPGRFSGRQFSNSRSEMNVSTLELGDSALYLCASSLAGKGTDTQYFGPGTRLTVL.